This TCR beta chain was identified during a study of blood T cell repertoires in COVID-19. This clone was detected once. The assay was immunoSEQ multiplex PCR, and TCRdb's table has in-frame clones only and misses some. The sample comprises around 80,000 clones, roughly 80% of which are singletons, and roughly a sixth rests with the top ten. J gave up 2 bases and V 4 bases, and 8 bases lay outside the gene matches. Germline CDR1 and CDR2: LNHDA and SQIVND (reference sequence). This CDR3 is 15 amino acids long. The receptor comes from a woman of 80 years or more with acute or convalescent COVID-19. The genes are TRBV19 and TRBJ2-7; TRBD1 aligns across 7 bases. Sample: peripheral blood. CDR3 in amino acids: CASSTLRQGPYEQYF. The CDR3 DNA is TGTGCCAGTAGTACCCTTAGACAGGGACCCTACGAGCAGTACTTC.